Described below is a single T cell receptor (beta chain) sequence and its context. No antigen is known for it. The second PCR ran roughly 6 to 11 cycles with a sample-barcoded 5' primer and J-beta primers. There were at least 2.5 million CDR3-containing paired-end reads obtained from each sample. MiXCR, applied by TCRdb to the 5' RACE reads, yields one record per CDR3 protein. The sample holds roughly 1.7 million distinct CDR3 sequences, approximately 32% seen once. The V gene's germline CDR1 is SQVTM and CDR2 ANQGSEA. Trimming shortened V by 0 bases and J by 1 base, and 13 bases separated the two germline ends. This CDR3 spans 16 amino acids. This record belongs to a study of blood T cells in healthy people across ages. Study-wide results and caveats: Long-lived donors carried more naive CD4+ cells and greater diversity than aged donors.

The chain employs TRBV29-1 and TRBJ2-1; D may be TRBD2 (6 bases). The material sequenced was blood. This TCR came from a woman in her thirties in good health. The CDR3 region is CSVEEGRGGSYNEQFF. CDR3 sequence (DNA): TGCAGCGTTGAAGAAGGAAGGGGAGGATCCTACAATGAGCAGTTCTTC.